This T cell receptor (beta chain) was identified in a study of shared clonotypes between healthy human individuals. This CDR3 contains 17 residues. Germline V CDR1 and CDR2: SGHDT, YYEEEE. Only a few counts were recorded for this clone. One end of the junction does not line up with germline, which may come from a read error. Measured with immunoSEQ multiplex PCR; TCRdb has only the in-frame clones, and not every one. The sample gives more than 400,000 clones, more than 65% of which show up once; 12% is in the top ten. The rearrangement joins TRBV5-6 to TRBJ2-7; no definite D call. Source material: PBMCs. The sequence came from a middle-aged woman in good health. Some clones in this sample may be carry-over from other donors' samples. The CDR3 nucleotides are TGTGCCAACAGCTTGGCAGTCTCTAGGGTACTCGCCTACGAGCAGTACTTC. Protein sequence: CANSLAVSRVLAYEQYF.